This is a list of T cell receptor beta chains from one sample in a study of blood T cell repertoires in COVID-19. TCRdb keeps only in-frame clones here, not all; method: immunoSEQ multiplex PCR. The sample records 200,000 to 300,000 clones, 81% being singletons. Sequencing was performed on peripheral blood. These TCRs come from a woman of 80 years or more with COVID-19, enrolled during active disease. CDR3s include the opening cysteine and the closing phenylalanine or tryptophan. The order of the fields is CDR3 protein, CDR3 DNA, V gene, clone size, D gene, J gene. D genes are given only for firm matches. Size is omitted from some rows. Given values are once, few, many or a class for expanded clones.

CASSKGNPGQVGTEAFF	TGTGCCAGCAGCAAAGGGAACCCGGGACAGGTGGGCACTGAAGCTTTCTTT	TRBV21-1	NA	NA	TRBJ1-1
CASSLPGSSYEQYF	TGCGCCAGCAGCTTACCGGGTTCGTCCTACGAGCAGTACTTC	TRBV5-1	NA	NA	TRBJ2-7
CASSVPGLISYEQYF	TGTGCCAGCAGCGTCCCGGGACTGATATCCTACGAGCAGTACTTC	TRBV7-2	NA	NA	TRBJ2-7
CASSFSTGTDTQYF	TGTGCCAGCAGTTTCTCGACTGGCACAGATACGCAGTATTTT	TRBV6-1	NA	NA	TRBJ2-3
CASSPRAGGLYEQYF	TGTGCCAGCTCACCACGGGCAGGGGGGCTCTACGAGCAGTACTTC	TRBV18	NA	NA	TRBJ2-7
CASSEGQGVSYEKLFF	TGTGCCAGCAGTGAGGGACAGGGCGTTTCCTATGAAAAACTGTTTTTT	TRBV6-1	NA	TRBD1	TRBJ1-4
CAIRGGKENEQYF	TGTGCCATCCGGGGAGGGAAAGAAAACGAGCAGTACTTC	TRBV7-9	NA	TRBD2	TRBJ2-7
CASSSRQNYGYTF	TGTGCCAGCAGCTCTCGACAGAACTATGGCTACACCTTC	TRBV7-3	NA	NA	TRBJ1-2
CASSPQQGSLTKQYF	TGTGCCAGCAGCCCACAACAGGGGTCGTTGACCAAGCAGTACTTC	TRBV7-3	NA	TRBD1	TRBJ2-7
CASSLGFPTGGNTIYF	TGCGCCAGCAGCCTCGGCTTTCCGACAGGGGGGAACACCATATATTTT	TRBV4-1	NA	TRBD1	TRBJ1-3
CASSEQGSGNTIYF	TGTGCCAGCAGTGAACAGGGCTCTGGAAACACCATATATTTT	TRBV2	few	NA	TRBJ1-3
CASSHSQGAGNTIYF	TGTGCCAGCAGTCACTCACAGGGGGCAGGAAACACCATATATTTT	TRBV28	NA	TRBD1	TRBJ1-3
CASRLAGVPGFMNTEAFF	TGTGCAAGTCGCTTAGCTGGGGTTCCGGGATTCATGAACACTGAAGCTTTCTTT	TRBV12-2	NA	NA	TRBJ1-1
CASSLQGDGTQYF	TGTGCCAGCAGCCTCCAGGGGGACGGGACCCAGTACTTC	TRBV11-3	NA	TRBD1	TRBJ2-5
CAIKGSRGATNEKLFF	TGTGCCATCAAGGGTAGCAGGGGCGCAACTAATGAAAAACTGTTTTTT	TRBV28	NA	NA	TRBJ1-4
CASSSQGREQFF	TGTGCCAGCAGCTCTCAGGGCCGTGAGCAGTTCTTC	TRBV11-3	NA	NA	TRBJ2-1
CASSTTALGANYGYTF	TGTGCCAGCAGTACGACGGCCCTAGGGGCTAACTATGGCTACACCTTC	TRBV6-6	NA	NA	TRBJ1-2
CASSLYHTDTQYF	TGTGCCAGCAGCCTATACCACACAGATACGCAGTATTTT	TRBV11-1	NA	NA	TRBJ2-3
CATGSIGLAEETQYF	TGTGCCACCGGGAGCATTGGGCTAGCGGAAGAGACCCAGTACTTC	TRBV24-1	NA	TRBD2	TRBJ2-5
CASSNRDSLKDEQFF	TGTGCCAGCAGCAACAGGGACAGCCTTAAGGATGAGCAGTTCTTC	TRBV21-1	NA	NA	TRBJ2-1
CASSQERSTDTQYF	TGTGCCAGCAGCCAGGAGCGGAGCACAGATACGCAGTATTTT	TRBV4-2	NA	NA	TRBJ2-3
CASSPKTGTPLHF	TGTGCCAGCAGCCCCAAGACAGGGACGCCCCTCCACTTT	TRBV5-5	once	TRBD1	TRBJ1-6
CAWRIKGAGDNSPLHF	TGTGCCTGGAGGATAAAAGGGGCAGGGGATAATTCACCCCTCCACTTT	TRBV30	NA	NA	TRBJ1-6
CASRTTSLADEQFF	TGTGCCAGCAGGACCACATCACTAGCCGATGAGCAGTTCTTC	TRBV7-3	once	NA	TRBJ2-1
CASSFRGTQYF	TGTGCCAGCAGCTTTAGGGGTACGCAGTATTTT	TRBV7-3	few	NA	TRBJ2-3
CATSRPGTGGNQPQHF	TGTGCCACCAGCAGGCCCGGGACAGGGGGGAATCAGCCCCAGCATTTT	TRBV15	NA	TRBD1	TRBJ1-5
CASTGTPYGYTF	TGTGCCAGCACTGGGACACCCTATGGCTACACCTTC	TRBV28	NA	NA	TRBJ1-2
CASSFSGSDNEQFF	TGCGCCAGCAGCTTTAGCGGGAGTGACAATGAGCAGTTCTTC	TRBV5-1	once	TRBD2	TRBJ2-1
CATTTGQGATPAGELFF	TGTGCCACCACGACGGGACAGGGGGCAACCCCCGCCGGGGAGCTGTTTTTT	TRBV7-9	NA	TRBD1	TRBJ2-2
CAWSAGDISGNTIYF	TGTGCCTGGAGTGCCGGGGACATCTCTGGAAACACCATATATTTT	TRBV30	once	NA	TRBJ1-3
CSASRGSPNTGELFF	TGCAGTGCTAGTCGCGGGTCCCCGAACACCGGGGAGCTGTTTTTT	TRBV20-1	NA	NA	TRBJ2-2
CATSIQKETQYF	TGTGCCACCAGCATACAGAAAGAGACCCAGTACTTC	TRBV15	NA	NA	TRBJ2-5
CASKKGMNTEAFF	TGTGCCAGCAAGAAGGGGATGAACACTGAAGCTTTCTTT	TRBV25-1	NA	NA	TRBJ1-1
CASANSGQGYGYTF	TGTGCCAGCGCAAACTCGGGACAGGGGTATGGCTACACCTTC	TRBV7-8	NA	TRBD1	TRBJ1-2
CASSLRANYEQYF	TGTGCCAGCAGCTTAAGAGCAAACTACGAGCAGTACTTC	TRBV7-6	NA	NA	TRBJ2-7
CASSRLDREEQYF	TGTGCCAGCAGTCGCCTCGACAGGGAAGAGCAGTACTTC	TRBV6-2/TRBV6-3	NA	TRBD1	TRBJ2-7
CASKAGGSGEQYF	TGTGCCAGCAAAGCGGGGGGGTCCGGGGAGCAGTACTTC	TRBV5-4	NA	TRBD2	TRBJ2-7
CASSQFRERYF	TGTGCCAGCAGCCAGTTCAGGGAACGGTACTTC	TRBV3-1/TRBV3-2	NA	NA	TRBJ2-4
CASRHPGQGGGYTF	TGTGCCAGCAGGCATCCGGGACAGGGGGGTGGCTACACCTTC	TRBV6-6	few	TRBD1	TRBJ1-2
CASSALGQVAGNTIYF	TGTGCCAGCAGCGCTCTGGGACAGGTAGCTGGAAACACCATATATTTT	TRBV5-4	NA	TRBD1	TRBJ1-3
CAWSYGNQPQHF	TGTGCCTGGAGTTACGGGAATCAGCCCCAGCATTTT	TRBV30	once	NA	TRBJ1-5
CASSFGGTGQPQHF	TGTGCCAGCAGTTTTGGCGGGACCGGTCAGCCCCAGCATTTT	TRBV28	few	NA	TRBJ1-5